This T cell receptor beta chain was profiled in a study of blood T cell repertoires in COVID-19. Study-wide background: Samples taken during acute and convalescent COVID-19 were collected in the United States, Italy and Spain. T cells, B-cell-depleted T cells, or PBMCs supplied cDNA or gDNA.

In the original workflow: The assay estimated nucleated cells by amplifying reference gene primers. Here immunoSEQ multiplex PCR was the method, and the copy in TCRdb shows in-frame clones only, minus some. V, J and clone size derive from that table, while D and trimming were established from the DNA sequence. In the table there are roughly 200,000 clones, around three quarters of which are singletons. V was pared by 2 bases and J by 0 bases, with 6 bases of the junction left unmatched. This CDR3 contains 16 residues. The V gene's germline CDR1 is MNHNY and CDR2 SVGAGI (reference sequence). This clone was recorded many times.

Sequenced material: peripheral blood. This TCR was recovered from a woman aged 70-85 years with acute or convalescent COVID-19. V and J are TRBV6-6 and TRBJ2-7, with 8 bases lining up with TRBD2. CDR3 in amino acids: CASSYGAGGTSYEQYF. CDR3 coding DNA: TGTGCCAGCAGTTACGGGGCGGGAGGCACCTCCTACGAGCAGTACTTC.